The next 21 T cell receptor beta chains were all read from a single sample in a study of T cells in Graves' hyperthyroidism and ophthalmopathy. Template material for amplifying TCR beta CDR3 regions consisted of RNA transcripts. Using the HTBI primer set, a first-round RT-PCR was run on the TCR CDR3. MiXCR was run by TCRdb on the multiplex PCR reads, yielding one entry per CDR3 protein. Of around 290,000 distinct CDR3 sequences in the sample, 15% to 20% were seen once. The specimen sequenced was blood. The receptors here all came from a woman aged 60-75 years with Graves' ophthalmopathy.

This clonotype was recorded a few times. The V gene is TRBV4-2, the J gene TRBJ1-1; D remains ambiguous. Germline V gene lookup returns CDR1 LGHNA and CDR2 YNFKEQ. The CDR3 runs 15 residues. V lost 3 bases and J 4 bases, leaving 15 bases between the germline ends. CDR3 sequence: CASSHGERGVTEAFF. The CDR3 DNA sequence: TGTGCCAGCAGCCACGGGGAACGCGGGGTCACTGAAGCTTTCTTT.

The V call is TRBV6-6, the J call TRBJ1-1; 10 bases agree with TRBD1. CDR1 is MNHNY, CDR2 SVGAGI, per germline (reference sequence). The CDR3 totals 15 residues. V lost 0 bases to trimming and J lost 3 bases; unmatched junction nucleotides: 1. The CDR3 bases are TGTGCCAGCAGTTACTCGACAGGGGGCGACACTGAAGCTTTCTTT. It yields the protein CASSYSTGGDTEAFF.

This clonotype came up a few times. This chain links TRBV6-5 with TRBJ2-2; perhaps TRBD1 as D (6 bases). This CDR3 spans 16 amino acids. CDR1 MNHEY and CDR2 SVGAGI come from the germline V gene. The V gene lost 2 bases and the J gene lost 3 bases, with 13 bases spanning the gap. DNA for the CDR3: TGTGCCAGCAGTTACGCTGGCCAGGGGCACACCGGGGAGCTGTTTTTT. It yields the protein CASSYAGQGHTGELFF.

The DNA for the CDR3 is TGTGCCAGTACCCCCTTTGGACTAGCGGGACTCCTAGCCAAAAACATTCAGTACTTC. This sequence encodes CASTPFGLAGLLAKNIQYF. The rearrangement uses TRBV19 and TRBJ2-4; 12 nucleotides match TRBD2. The CDR3 is 19 residues long. V was pared by 7 bases and J by 0 bases, with 13 bases of the junction left unmatched. Germline V gene data show CDR1 as LNHDA and CDR2 as SQIVND (reference sequence).

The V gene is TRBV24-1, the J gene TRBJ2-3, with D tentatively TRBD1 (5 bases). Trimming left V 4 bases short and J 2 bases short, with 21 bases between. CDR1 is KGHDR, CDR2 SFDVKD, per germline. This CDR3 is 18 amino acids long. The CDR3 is CATSDTWPTGLYTDTQYF. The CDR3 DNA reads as TGTGCCACCAGTGACACTTGGCCAACAGGCTTGTACACAGATACGCAGTATTTT.

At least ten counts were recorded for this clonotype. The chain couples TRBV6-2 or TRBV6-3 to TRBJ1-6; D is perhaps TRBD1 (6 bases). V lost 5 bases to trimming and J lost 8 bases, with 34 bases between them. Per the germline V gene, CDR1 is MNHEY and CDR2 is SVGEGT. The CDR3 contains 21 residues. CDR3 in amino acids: CASSRSSDPRHRVIKDSPLHF. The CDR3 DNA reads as TGTGCCAGCAGTCGCTCGTCGGACCCACGGCACAGGGTCATCAAGGATTCACCCCTCCACTTT.

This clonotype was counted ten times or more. This chain's CDR3 is CASSLASWDSSSYEQYF. In DNA, the CDR3 is TGCGCCAGCAGCTTGGCGAGTTGGGACTCAAGCTCCTACGAGCAGTACTTC. The chain couples TRBV5-1 to TRBJ2-7; maybe TRBD2 (6 bases). Germline V gene sequence: CDR1 SGHRS, CDR2 YFSETQ. Between the trimmed V and J ends, which lost 0 bases and 0 bases, there was a span of 16 bases. This CDR3 is 17 amino acids long.

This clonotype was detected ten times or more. The chain's CDR3 is CASSLRVESEQFF. CDR3 sequence (DNA): TGTGCCAGCAGTTTAAGGGTTGAAAGTGAGCAGTTCTTC. The chain joins TRBV12-3 or TRBV12-4 to TRBJ2-1; D unclear. This CDR3 has 13 amino acids. Trimming took off 2 bases at V and 9 bases at J, with 11 bases between the two ends.

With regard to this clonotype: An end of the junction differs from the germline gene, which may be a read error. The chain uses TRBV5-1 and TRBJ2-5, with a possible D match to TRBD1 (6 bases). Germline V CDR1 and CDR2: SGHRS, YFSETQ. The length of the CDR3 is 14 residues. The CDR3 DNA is TGCGCCAGCAGCTTGGGTGGGGGCCAAGAGACCCGGTACTTC. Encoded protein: CASSLGGGQETRYF. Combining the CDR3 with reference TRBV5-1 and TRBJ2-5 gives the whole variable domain KAGVTQTPRYLIKTRGQQVTLSCSPISGHRSVSWYQQTPGQGLQFLFEYFSETQRNKGNFPGRFSGRQFSNSRSEMNVSTLELGDSALYLCASSLGGGQETRYFGPGTRLLVL.

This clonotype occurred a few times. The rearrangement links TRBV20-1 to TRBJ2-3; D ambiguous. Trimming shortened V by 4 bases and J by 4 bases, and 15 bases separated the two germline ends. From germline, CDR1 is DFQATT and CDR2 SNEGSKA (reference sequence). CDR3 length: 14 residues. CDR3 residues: CSATSHLHADTQYF. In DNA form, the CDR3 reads TGCAGTGCTACCAGTCACCTTCATGCAGATACGCAGTATTTT.

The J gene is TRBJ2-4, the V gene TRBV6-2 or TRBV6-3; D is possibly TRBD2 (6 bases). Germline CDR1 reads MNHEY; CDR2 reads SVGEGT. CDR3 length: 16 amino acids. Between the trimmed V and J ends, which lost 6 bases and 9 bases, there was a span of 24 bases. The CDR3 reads CASSPSWGRGMAIQYF. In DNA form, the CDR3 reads TGTGCCAGCAGCCCGTCCTGGGGTCGGGGGATGGCCATTCAGTACTTC.

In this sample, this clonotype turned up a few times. CDR3 loop: CASSSWGERGYTF. The DNA for the CDR3 is TGTGCCAGCAGTTCCTGGGGAGAAAGGGGCTACACCTTC. The rearrangement uses TRBV6-2 or TRBV6-3 and TRBJ1-2; D is ambiguous. Trimming removed 4 bases from V and 8 bases from J, with 14 bases in between. CDR3 length: 13 amino acids. Germline loops: CDR1 MNHEY, CDR2 SVGEGT.

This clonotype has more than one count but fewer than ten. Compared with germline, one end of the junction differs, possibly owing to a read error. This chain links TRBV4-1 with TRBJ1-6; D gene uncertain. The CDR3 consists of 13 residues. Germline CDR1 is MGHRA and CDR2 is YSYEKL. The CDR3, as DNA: TGCGCCAGCAGCCAAGTCCGGGATTCATCCCTCCACTTT. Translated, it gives CASSQVRDSSLHF.

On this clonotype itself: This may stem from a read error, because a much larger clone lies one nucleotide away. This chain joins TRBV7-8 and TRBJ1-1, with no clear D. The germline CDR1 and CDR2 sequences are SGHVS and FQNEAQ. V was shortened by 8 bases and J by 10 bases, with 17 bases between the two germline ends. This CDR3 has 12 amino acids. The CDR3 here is CASPRGFATAFF. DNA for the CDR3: TGTGCCAGCCCCCGGGGTTTTGCTACAGCTTTCTTT.

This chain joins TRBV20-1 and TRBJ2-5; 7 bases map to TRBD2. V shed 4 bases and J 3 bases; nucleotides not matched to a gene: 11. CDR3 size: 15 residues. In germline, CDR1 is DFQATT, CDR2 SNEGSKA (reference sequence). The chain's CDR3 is CSAKSPQGGKETQYF. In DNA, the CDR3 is TGCAGTGCTAAATCCCCCCAGGGAGGGAAAGAGACCCAGTACTTC.

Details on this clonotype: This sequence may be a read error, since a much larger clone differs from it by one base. DNA for the CDR3: TGTGCCAGCGGCACGACAGGAAAACTGTTTTTT. Its protein is CASGTTGKLFF. The chain is built from TRBV11-2 and TRBJ1-4, with D possibly matching TRBD1 (6 bases). V was cut by 8 bases and J by 10 bases, with 11 bases left in between. The germline V gene has CDR1 SGHAT and CDR2 FQNNGV. This CDR3 is 11 amino acids long.

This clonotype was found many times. The CDR3 loop reads CSAEGGSGGGYTF. CDR3 sequence (DNA): TGCAGTGCCGAAGGTGGGTCCGGCGGGGGCTACACCTTC. The rearrangement links TRBV20-1 to TRBJ1-2; D not certain. The CDR3 runs 13 residues. CDR1 is DFQATT, CDR2 SNEGSKA, per germline (reference sequence). V was trimmed by 6 bases and J by 8 bases, leaving 19 bases between them.

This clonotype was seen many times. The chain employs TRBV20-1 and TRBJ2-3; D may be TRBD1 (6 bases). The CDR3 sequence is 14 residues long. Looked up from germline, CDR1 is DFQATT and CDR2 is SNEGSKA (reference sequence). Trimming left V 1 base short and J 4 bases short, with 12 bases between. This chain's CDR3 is CSARAPRGADTQYF. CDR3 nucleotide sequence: TGCAGTGCTAGAGCCCCCAGGGGTGCAGATACGCAGTATTTT.

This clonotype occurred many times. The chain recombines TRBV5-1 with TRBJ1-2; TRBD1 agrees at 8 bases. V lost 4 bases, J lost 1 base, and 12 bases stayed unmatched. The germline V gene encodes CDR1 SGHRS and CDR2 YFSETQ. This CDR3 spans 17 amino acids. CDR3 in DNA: TGCGCCAGCAGCCCCCGGACAGGGACCCAGTATAACTATGGCTACACCTTC. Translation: CASSPRTGTQYNYGYTF.

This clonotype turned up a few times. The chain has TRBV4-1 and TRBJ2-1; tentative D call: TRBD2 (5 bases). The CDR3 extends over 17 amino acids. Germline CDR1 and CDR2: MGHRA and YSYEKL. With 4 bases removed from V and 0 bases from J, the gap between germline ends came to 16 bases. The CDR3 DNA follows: TGCGCCAGCAGCCCCCCCCCAGCGGAAAGCTCCTACAATGAGCAGTTCTTC. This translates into CASSPPPAESSYNEQFF.

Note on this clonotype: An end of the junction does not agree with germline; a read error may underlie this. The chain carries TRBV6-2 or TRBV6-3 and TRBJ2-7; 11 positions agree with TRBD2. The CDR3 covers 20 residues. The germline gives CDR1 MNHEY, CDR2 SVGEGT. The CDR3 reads CVSSSPQLKTGLADYYEQYF. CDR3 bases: TGTGTCAGCAGTTCCCCCCAACTTAAAACGGGACTAGCGGACTACTACGAGCAGTACTTC.